This T cell receptor (beta chain) came from a study of CD8+CD57+ T cells in acquired aplastic anemia. Regarding the study as a whole: Roughly 30 CD8+ CDR3 sequences occurred in both the patients and the controls.

The CDR3 spans 15 residues. The ends lost 1 base at V and 4 bases at J; junction bases unmatched: 5. CDR1 is SEHNR and CDR2 is FQNEAQ in the germline V gene (reference sequence). Comment on this clonotype: The antigen remains undetermined.

Patients chosen for sequencing had CD8+CD57+ cells that had expanded, as shown by flow cytometry. Genomic DNA constituted the template upon which TCR beta VDJ and CDR3 profiling was performed. TCRdb called the reads again in MiXCR, with one record for every CDR3 protein. The table lists about 190,000 distinct CDR3 sequences, 48% of them singletons. Material: sorted CD4+, CD8+, or CD8+CD57+ T cells (not recorded which) from PBMCs. The clonotype was recovered from a human donor with aplastic anemia. The rearrangement joins TRBV7-9 to TRBJ2-7; 9 nucleotides match TRBD1. In nucleotides, the CDR3 is TGTGCCAGCAGCTTAGACCGGACAGGGGAATACGAGCAGTACTTC. This codes for CASSLDRTGEYEQYF.